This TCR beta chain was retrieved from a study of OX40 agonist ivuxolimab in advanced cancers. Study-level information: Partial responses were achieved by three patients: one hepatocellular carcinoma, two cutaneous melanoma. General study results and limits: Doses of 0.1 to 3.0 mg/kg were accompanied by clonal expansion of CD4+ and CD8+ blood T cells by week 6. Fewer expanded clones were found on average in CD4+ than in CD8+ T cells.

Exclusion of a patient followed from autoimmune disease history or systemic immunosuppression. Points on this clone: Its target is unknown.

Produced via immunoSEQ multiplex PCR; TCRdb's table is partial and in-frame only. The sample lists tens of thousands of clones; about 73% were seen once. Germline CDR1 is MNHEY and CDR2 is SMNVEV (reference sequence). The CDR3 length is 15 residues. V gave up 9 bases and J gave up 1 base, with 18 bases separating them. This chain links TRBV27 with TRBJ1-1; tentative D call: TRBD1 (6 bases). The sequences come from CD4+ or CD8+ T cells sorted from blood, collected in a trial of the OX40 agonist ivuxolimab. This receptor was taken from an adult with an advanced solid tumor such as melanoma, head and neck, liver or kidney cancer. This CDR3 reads CARKRTDRSNTEAFF. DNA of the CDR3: TGTGCCAGAAAAAGGACAGACCGATCGAACACTGAAGCTTTCTTT.